What follows are 17 T cell receptor beta chains derived from one specimen sequenced in a study of control samples from healthy donors and cancer patients. Profiled with immunoSEQ multiplex PCR; TCRdb holds only in-frame clones, not every one. Here the sample spans around 200,000 clones, around 94% being singletons. Sequences were obtained from blood. Every receptor here comes from a man between 45 and 60 years old in good health.

This chain connects TRBV4-2 to TRBJ1-1; D gene uncertain. CDR1 is LGHNA and CDR2 is YNFKEQ in the germline V gene. The CDR3 extends over 16 amino acids. Trimming shortened V by 2 bases and J by 0 bases, and 13 bases separated the two germline ends. The CDR3 is CASSQTIGYMNTEAFF. CDR3 in DNA: TGTGCCAGCAGCCAAACGATAGGATACATGAACACTGAAGCTTTCTTT.

V is TRBV5-5 and J is TRBJ1-4, with 9 bases lining up with TRBD1. Germline loops: CDR1 SGHKS, CDR2 YYEKEE (reference sequence). The CDR3 extends over 14 amino acids. The V segment lost 3 bases and the J segment 6 bases; nucleotides outside the gene matches: 3. The CDR3 nucleotides are TGTGCCAGCAGCTCACAGGGGGCAGATGAAAAACTGTTTTTT. Its protein product is CASSSQGADEKLFF.

The J gene is TRBJ2-7, the V gene TRBV19, with no clear D. The CDR3 loop spans 13 amino acids. V was pared by 1 base and J by 3 bases, with 7 bases between. Germline assignment: CDR1 LNHDA and CDR2 SQIVND (reference sequence). CDR3 in amino acids: CASSIGHLYEQYF. Here the CDR3 DNA reads TGTGCCAGTAGTATAGGACATCTCTACGAGCAGTACTTC.

In its sample, this clone was seen once. The gene calls are TRBV6-1 and TRBJ2-7, with D unclear. This CDR3 spans 10 amino acids. The ends were cut back, 2 bases at V and 4 bases at J, with 0 bases in the middle. Germline V lookup: CDR1 MNHNS, CDR2 SASEGT. Here the CDR3 DNA reads TGTGCCAGCAGTGAATACGAGCAGTACTTC. This encodes CASSEYEQYF.

V gene TRBV2 combines with J gene TRBJ1-5; D gene uncertain. V lost 6 bases and J lost 5, with 8 bases in between. Germline V gene sequence: CDR1 SNHLY, CDR2 FYNNEI. This CDR3 spans 12 amino acids. The CDR3 sequence is CASSPSYQPQHF. The CDR3 nucleotides are TGTGCCAGCAGCCCTTCCTATCAGCCCCAGCATTTT.

The rearrangement links TRBV11-2 to TRBJ1-3; TRBD1 might be the D (5 bases). Germline V lookup: CDR1 SGHAT, CDR2 FQNNGV. V shed 2 bases and J shed 0 bases, with 8 bases lying between them. This CDR3 is 15 amino acids long. DNA of the CDR3: TGTGCCAGCAGCTTAACAGGCCACTCTGGAAACACCATATATTTT. This codes for CASSLTGHSGNTIYF.

This sequence joins TRBV18 and TRBJ1-3; the D gene is possibly TRBD1 (6 bases). CDR1 is KGHSH and CDR2 is LQKENI in the germline V gene. The CDR3 loop spans 15 amino acids. Trimming removed 6 bases from V and 3 bases from J, with 15 bases in between. CDR3 sequence reads: CASSPLQGGGNTIYF. CDR3 bases: TGTGCCAGCTCGCCATTACAGGGCGGTGGAAACACCATATATTTT.

This clone occurred once. The chain combines TRBV12-5 with TRBJ1-1; tentative D call: TRBD1 (5 bases). The V end was cut by 4 bases, the J end by 1 base, with 10 bases between. Looked up from germline, CDR1 is LGHNT and CDR2 is FRNRAP. CDR3 length: 14 residues. The CDR3 reads CASGSGTSNTEAFF. The CDR3 DNA sequence: TGTGCTAGTGGTTCCGGGACCTCGAACACTGAAGCTTTCTTT.

The chain uses TRBV7-9 and TRBJ1-1; tentatively, D is TRBD1 (5 bases). CDR1 and CDR2 from the germline V gene are SEHNR and FQNEAQ (reference sequence). The CDR3 is 14 amino acids. Trimming took off 3 bases at V and 5 bases at J, with 13 bases between the two ends. The CDR3 sequence: CASSFRDRATEAFF. CDR3 DNA sequence: TGTGCCAGCAGCTTCCGGGACCGAGCGACTGAAGCTTTCTTT.

This chain links TRBV4-1 with TRBJ1-2; tentatively, D is TRBD1 (5 bases). The CDR3 loop spans 20 amino acids. V lost 1 base to trimming and J lost 8 bases, with 32 bases between them. The germline CDR1 and CDR2 sequences are MGHRA and YSYEKL. CDR3 sequence (DNA): TGCGCCAGCAGCCAAGGGAAGCAGGGAGGTCTCAATATCATGCGGAGCGGCTACACCTTC. It codes for CASSQGKQGGLNIMRSGYTF.

The genes are TRBV9 and TRBJ2-2; D is ambiguous. Germline CDR1 SGDLS, CDR2 YYNGEE. This CDR3 is built from 13 residues. V dropped 0 bases and J dropped 5 bases, with 5 bases sitting between them. The CDR3 loop is CASSVVSTGELFF. The DNA of the CDR3 is TGTGCCAGCAGCGTAGTGAGTACCGGGGAGCTGTTTTTT.

The chain links TRBV24-1 to TRBJ1-1; 7 positions match TRBD1. The germline V gene encodes CDR1 KGHDR and CDR2 SFDVKD. The CDR3 is 15 residues long. V shed 4 bases and J 4 bases; nucleotides not matched to a gene: 8. CDR3 in amino acids: CATSDPAGGSTEAFF. CDR3 DNA: TGTGCCACCAGTGACCCCGCAGGGGGATCCACTGAAGCTTTCTTT.

V gene TRBV11-2 combines with J gene TRBJ1-2, with 10 bases matching TRBD1. This CDR3 region has 13 residues. CDR1 and CDR2 from the germline V gene are SGHAT and FQNNGV. With 5 bases clipped from V and 6 bases from J, the junction kept 3 bases outside the gene matches. For the CDR3, the DNA is TGTGCCAGCAGCCCGGGACAGGGGAATGGCTACACCTTC. Translation: CASSPGQGNGYTF.

J is TRBJ1-1 and V is TRBV30; D call uncertain. CDR3 length equals 11 residues. Germline V gene sequence: CDR1 GTSNPN, CDR2 SVGIG (reference sequence). Trimming stripped 5 bases from V and 6 bases from J, with 10 bases between. The CDR3 loop reads CAWSYGAEAFF. The DNA for the CDR3 is TGTGCCTGGTCTTACGGGGCTGAAGCTTTCTTT.

This chain connects TRBV10-1 to TRBJ2-1; D is uncertain. The CDR3 covers 15 residues. The ends were cut back, 2 bases at V and 0 bases at J, with 8 bases in the middle. Per the germline V gene, CDR1 is WNHNN and CDR2 is SYGVQD (reference sequence). CDR3 coding DNA: TGCGCCAGCAGTGAGCTAGTGAGCTCCTACAATGAGCAGTTCTTC. Encoded protein: CASSELVSSYNEQFF.

Points on this clone: The junction departs from germline at one end; a sequencing error may be responsible. The rearrangement links TRBV29-1 to TRBJ2-3; D uncertain. The germline gives CDR1 SQVTM, CDR2 ANQGSEA. This CDR3 is 10 amino acids long. The CDR3 DNA reads as TGCAGCGTCCTCGTAGAGGCCCAACATTTT. Protein product: CSVLVEAQHF.

The gene calls are TRBV2 and TRBJ2-1; D is ambiguous. This CDR3 is built from 13 residues. V was cut by 5 bases and J by 3 bases, with 8 bases left in between. Germline V gene sequence: CDR1 SNHLY, CDR2 FYNNEI. The CDR3 DNA reads as TGTGCCAGCAGTCTGGGGTACTACAATGAGCAGTTCTTC. It encodes CASSLGYYNEQFF.